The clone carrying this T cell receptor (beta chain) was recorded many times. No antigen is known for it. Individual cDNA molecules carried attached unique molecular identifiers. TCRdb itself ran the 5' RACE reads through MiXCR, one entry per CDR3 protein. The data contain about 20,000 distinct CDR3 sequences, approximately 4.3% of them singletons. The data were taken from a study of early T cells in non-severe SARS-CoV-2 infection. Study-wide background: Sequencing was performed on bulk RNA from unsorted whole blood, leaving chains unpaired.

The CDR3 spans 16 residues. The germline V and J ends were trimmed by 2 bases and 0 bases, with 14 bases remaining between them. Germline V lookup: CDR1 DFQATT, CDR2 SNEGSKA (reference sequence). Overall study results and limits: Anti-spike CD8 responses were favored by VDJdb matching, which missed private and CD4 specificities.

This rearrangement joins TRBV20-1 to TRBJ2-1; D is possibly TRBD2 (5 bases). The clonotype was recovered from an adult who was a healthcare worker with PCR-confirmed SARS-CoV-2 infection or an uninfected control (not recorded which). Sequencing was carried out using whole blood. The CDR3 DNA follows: TGCAGTGCTAGACCCAGGCTAGGGAGCTCCTACAATGAGCAGTTCTTC. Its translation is CSARPRLGSSYNEQFF.